This T cell receptor (beta chain) was profiled in a study of blood T cell repertoires in COVID-19. Germline V gene lookup returns CDR1 SGDLS and CDR2 YYNGEE. Trimming took 2 bases from V and 0 from J; bases not matched to a gene: 1. The CDR3 covers 15 residues. Clones were read by immunoSEQ multiplex PCR, and TCRdb kept only the in-frame ones, dropping some. The sample shows 55,000 to 95,000 clones, around four fifths of them seen only once. The sequence came from a woman aged 60-75 years with acute or convalescent COVID-19. The specimen sequenced was peripheral blood. This sequence joins TRBV9 and TRBJ1-4; 7 bases line up with TRBD1. The DNA of the CDR3 is TGTGCCAGCAGCGTGACAGGGACAACTAATGAAAAACTGTTTTTT. It yields the protein CASSVTGTTNEKLFF.